The next 3 T cell receptor beta chains were all read from a single sample in a study of shared clonotypes between healthy human individuals. Sequenced by immunoSEQ multiplex PCR; TCRdb stores in-frame clones only, minus some. The sample records 2 million to 2.5 million clones, just under 95% being singletons. Source material: naive CD4+ T cells from PBMCs. The subset is: CD45RA+ positively selected. Receptors originate from a man between 18 and 35 years old in good health. Some clones in this sample may be carry-over from other donors' samples.

The chain employs TRBV18 and TRBJ2-2; 8 bases map to TRBD1. CDR1 is KGHSH and CDR2 is LQKENI in the germline V gene. CDR3 size: 18 residues. With V trimmed by 4 bases and J by 1 base, 11 bases remained unmatched. The CDR3 DNA is TGTGCCAGCTCACTACTAATTGCCGGGACAGGGAACACCGGGGAGCTGTTTTTT. Amino acids: CASSLLIAGTGNTGELFF. The full variable domain, rest sourced from reference TRBV18 and TRBJ2-2, is NAGVMQNPRHLVRRRGQEARLRCSPMKGHSHVYWYRQLPEEGLKFMVYLQKENIIDESGMPKERFSAEFPKEGPSILRIQQVVRGDSAAYFCASSLLIAGTGNTGELFFGEGSRLTVL.

This chain uses TRBV29-1 with TRBJ2-1; TRBD2 is a possible D gene (6 bases). The germline gives CDR1 SQVTM, CDR2 ANQGSEA. CDR3 length: 16 amino acids. Deletions cut 1 base from V and 11 bases from J, with 24 bases between. The CDR3, as DNA: TGCAGCGTTGAAGGGGGCGGAGGGGTTGCGCGGGAACAGCAGTTCTTC. Amino acid sequence: CSVEGGGGVAREQQFF.

This clone was observed a single time. CDR3 residues: CASSQVRTAPLAKNIQYF. The DNA of the CDR3 is TGCGCCAGCAGCCAAGTCAGGACAGCACCCCTAGCCAAAAACATTCAGTACTTC. This chain uses TRBV4-1 with TRBJ2-4, with a weak D call TRBD1 (6 bases). From germline, CDR1 is MGHRA and CDR2 YSYEKL. The CDR3 covers 18 residues. V lost 1 base and J lost 0, with 16 bases in between.